The sequence of this T cell receptor (beta chain) was determined in a study of T cell clonality in common variable immunodeficiency. General study results and limits: In common variable immunodeficiency, TCR beta chains reportedly carried fewer deletions and N-nucleotide insertions. Compared with healthy controls, CVID subjects showed increased TCRbeta clonality, mostly in about a third.

As to this clone: Antigen specificity is unknown. The CDR3 end lies 3 residues beyond the end of the read and is filled in from the germline J gene.

CDR1 SNHLY and CDR2 FYNNEI come from the germline V gene. The CDR3 is made up of 14 amino acids. Germline trimming cut 4 bases from V and 5 bases from J; bases unmatched to any gene: 5. Method: immunoSEQ multiplex PCR; TCRdb's copy keeps in-frame clones and lacks some. The sample contains approximately 38,000 clones, none of them singletons. Sequencing was done on a sample of peripheral blood mononuclear cells. This sequence originates from a human donor with common variable immunodeficiency. The chain carries TRBV2 and TRBJ2-3, with 8 bases aligning to TRBD1. The CDR3 reads CASSVGGTGDTQYF. CDR3 DNA, as far as it was read: TGTGCCAGCAGTGTGGGCGGGACAGGAGATACG.